This T cell receptor beta chain appears in the sequencing data of a study of shared clonotypes between healthy human individuals. Study-level background: CD4 naive and CD4 memory each took three plates per donor, while CD8 naive took two and CD8 memory one.

As to this clone: The antigen is not known.

Study outcomes and limitations: Researchers found naive subsets generally carried larger estimated richness than memory subsets.

Sequenced by immunoSEQ multiplex PCR; TCRdb stores in-frame clones only, minus some. The sample yields roughly 2,500,000 clones, approximately 94% seen once. CDR1 is SGHRS, CDR2 YFSETQ, per germline. V was pared by 5 bases and J by 0 bases, with 9 bases between. This CDR3 spans 14 amino acids. Sequenced material: naive CD4+ T cells from PBMCs. Specified subset: CD45RA+ positively selected. The sequence was collected from a man aged 18 to 30 in good health. Some clones in this sample may be carry-over from other donors' samples. This chain uses TRBV5-1 with TRBJ1-3; D is possibly TRBD1 (6 bases). CDR3 sequence (DNA): TGCGCCAGCAGAGTACAGGGCTCTGGAAACACCATATATTTT. It codes for CASRVQGSGNTIYF.